The rows below give T cell receptor beta chains drawn from one sample of a study of control samples from healthy donors and cancer patients. Clones were read by immunoSEQ multiplex PCR, and TCRdb kept only the in-frame ones, dropping some. The sample carries under 150,000 clones, about nine tenths recorded once. The sequenced sample was blood. The source is a man aged 30 to 39 in good health. CDR3s include the opening cysteine and the closing phenylalanine or tryptophan. The order of the fields is D gene, J gene, clone size, V gene, CDR3 protein, CDR3 DNA. The D gene is left open where the match is weak. Size tells how often a clone was seen (once, few, many) or the class of an expanded clone, and some rows leave it out.

D gene: TRBD1
J gene: TRBJ1-6
clone size: -
V gene: TRBV9
CDR3 protein: CASSSGQGYSPLHF
CDR3 DNA: TGTGCCAGCAGCTCCGGACAGGGGTATTCACCCCTCCACTTT

D gene: TRBD1
J gene: TRBJ2-5
clone size: -
V gene: TRBV6-5
CDR3 protein: CASRPGQGRETQYF
CDR3 DNA: TGTGCCAGCAGACCGGGACAGGGGCGGGAGACCCAGTACTTC

D gene: -
J gene: TRBJ2-1
clone size: -
V gene: TRBV11-3
CDR3 protein: CASTKPAYNEQFF
CDR3 DNA: TGTGCCAGCACCAAACCTGCGTACAATGAGCAGTTCTTC

D gene: -
J gene: TRBJ2-6
clone size: -
V gene: TRBV4-3
CDR3 protein: CANSQEGTSGANVLTF
CDR3 DNA: TGCGCCAACAGCCAAGAGGGAACCTCTGGGGCCAACGTCCTGACTTTC

D gene: -
J gene: TRBJ1-5
clone size: -
V gene: TRBV7-9
CDR3 protein: CASSFSGAGDQPQHF
CDR3 DNA: TGTGCCAGCAGCTTTTCGGGGGCCGGCGATCAGCCCCAGCATTTT

D gene: -
J gene: TRBJ2-2
clone size: -
V gene: TRBV24-1
CDR3 protein: CATSDPRQAMNTGELFF
CDR3 DNA: TGTGCCACCAGTGATCCACGGCAGGCTATGAACACCGGGGAGCTGTTTTTT

D gene: -
J gene: TRBJ2-7
clone size: -
V gene: TRBV29-1
CDR3 protein: CSVEVGNEQYF
CDR3 DNA: TGCAGCGTTGAGGTGGGCAACGAGCAGTACTTC

D gene: -
J gene: TRBJ2-3
clone size: -
V gene: TRBV12-3/TRBV12-4
CDR3 protein: CASTLVSTDTQYF
CDR3 DNA: TGTGCCAGCACACTTGTTAGCACAGATACGCAGTATTTT

D gene: -
J gene: TRBJ2-6
clone size: -
V gene: TRBV5-1
CDR3 protein: CASSLGARGANVLTF
CDR3 DNA: TGCGCCAGCAGCCTGGGGGCTCGGGGGGCCAACGTCCTGACTTTC

D gene: -
J gene: TRBJ2-7
clone size: once
V gene: TRBV27
CDR3 protein: CASSLSFDYEQYF
CDR3 DNA: TGTGCCAGCAGTTTAAGTTTTGACTACGAGCAGTACTTC

D gene: TRBD2
J gene: TRBJ2-7
clone size: -
V gene: TRBV7-2
CDR3 protein: CASSPTGTSGGYEQYF
CDR3 DNA: TGTGCCAGCAGCCCGACAGGGACTAGCGGGGGGTACGAGCAGTACTTC

D gene: -
J gene: TRBJ1-3
clone size: once
V gene: TRBV4-2
CDR3 protein: CASGGTGNTIYF
CDR3 DNA: TGTGCGTCCGGGGGTACTGGAAACACCATATATTTT

D gene: -
J gene: TRBJ1-1
clone size: once
V gene: TRBV11-2
CDR3 protein: CASSLVGDLEAFF
CDR3 DNA: TGTGCCAGCAGCTTAGTCGGGGACCTTGAAGCTTTCTTT

D gene: TRBD1
J gene: TRBJ1-3
clone size: -
V gene: TRBV4-1
CDR3 protein: CASSQGQGADTIYF
CDR3 DNA: TGCGCCAGCAGCCAGGGACAGGGGGCGGACACCATATATTTT

D gene: -
J gene: TRBJ2-1
clone size: -
V gene: TRBV9
CDR3 protein: CASSVGTENEQFF
CDR3 DNA: TGTGCCAGCAGCGTAGGAACGGAAAATGAGCAGTTCTTC

D gene: -
J gene: TRBJ2-2
clone size: -
V gene: TRBV11-3
CDR3 protein: CASSPEVTTGELFF
CDR3 DNA: TGTGCCAGCAGCCCCGAAGTTACCACCGGGGAGCTGTTTTTT

D gene: TRBD2
J gene: TRBJ2-5
clone size: -
V gene: TRBV5-1
CDR3 protein: CASSLEGLAGKETQYF
CDR3 DNA: TGCGCCAGCAGCTTGGAGGGGCTAGCGGGTAAAGAGACCCAGTACTTC

D gene: -
J gene: TRBJ1-4
clone size: -
V gene: TRBV4-1
CDR3 protein: CASSQELGSANEKLFF
CDR3 DNA: TGCGCCAGCAGCCAAGAACTGGGGTCGGCTAATGAAAAACTGTTTTTT

D gene: TRBD2
J gene: TRBJ2-7
clone size: -
V gene: TRBV14
CDR3 protein: CASSHRPSGSYEQYF
CDR3 DNA: TGTGCCAGCAGCCACAGGCCTAGCGGGAGCTACGAGCAGTACTTC

D gene: -
J gene: TRBJ2-1
clone size: -
V gene: TRBV5-6
CDR3 protein: CASIRTTYNEQFF
CDR3 DNA: TGTGCCAGCATCAGGACTACCTACAATGAGCAGTTCTTC

D gene: -
J gene: TRBJ1-3
clone size: -
V gene: TRBV19
CDR3 protein: CASSIGGPISGNTIYF
CDR3 DNA: TGTGCCAGTAGTATAGGGGGACCGATCTCTGGAAACACCATATATTTT

D gene: TRBD1
J gene: TRBJ2-3
clone size: -
V gene: TRBV9
CDR3 protein: CASGQGTDTQYF
CDR3 DNA: TGTGCCAGCGGACAGGGCACAGATACGCAGTATTTT

D gene: -
J gene: TRBJ1-6
clone size: -
V gene: TRBV21-1
CDR3 protein: CASSKKTGGIGNSPLHF
CDR3 DNA: TGTGCCAGCAGCAAGAAGACAGGGGGTATCGGCAATTCACCCCTCCACTTT

D gene: -
J gene: TRBJ2-5
clone size: -
V gene: TRBV9
CDR3 protein: CASSVWDSTSGTQYF
CDR3 DNA: TGTGCCAGCAGCGTATGGGACTCGACAAGTGGGACCCAGTACTTC